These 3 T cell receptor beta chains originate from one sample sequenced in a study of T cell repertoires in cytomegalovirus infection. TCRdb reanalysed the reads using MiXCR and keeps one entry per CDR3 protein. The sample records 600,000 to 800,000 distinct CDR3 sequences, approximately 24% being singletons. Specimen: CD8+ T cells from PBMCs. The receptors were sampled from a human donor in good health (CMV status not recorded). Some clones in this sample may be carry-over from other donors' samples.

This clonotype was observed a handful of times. The CDR3 DNA follows: TGTGCCAGCAGTCCCCCGTTGACCTTAACCCGCAATGAGCAGTTCTTC. It specifies CASSPPLTLTRNEQFF. The chain joins TRBV27 to TRBJ2-1; D gene ambiguous. The V and J ends lost 5 bases and 6 bases respectively, with 20 bases between them. The CDR3 is made up of 16 amino acids. Looked up from germline, CDR1 is MNHEY and CDR2 is SMNVEV (reference sequence).

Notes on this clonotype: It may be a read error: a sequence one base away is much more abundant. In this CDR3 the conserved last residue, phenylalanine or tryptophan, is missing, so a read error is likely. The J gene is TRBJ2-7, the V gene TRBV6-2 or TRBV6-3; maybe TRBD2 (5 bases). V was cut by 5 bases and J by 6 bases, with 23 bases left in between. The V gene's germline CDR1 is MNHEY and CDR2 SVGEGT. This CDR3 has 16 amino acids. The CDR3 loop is CASSESITPTRSEQYA. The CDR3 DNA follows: TGTGCCAGCAGTGAGAGTATAACCCCTACTAGATCCGAGCAGTACGCC.

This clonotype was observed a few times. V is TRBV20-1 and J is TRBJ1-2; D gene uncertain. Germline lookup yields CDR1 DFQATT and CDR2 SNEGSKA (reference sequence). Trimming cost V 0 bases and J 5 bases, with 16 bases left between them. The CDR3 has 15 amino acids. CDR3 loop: CSARDIGAGAYGYTF. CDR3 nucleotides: TGCAGTGCTAGAGATATTGGAGCAGGCGCATATGGCTACACCTTC.